This T cell receptor (beta chain) is from a study of Graves' ophthalmopathy and Graves' hyperthyroidism. Study-wide results and limits: Sensitivity reached around 88% and specificity roughly 82% for a 13-signature model separating ophthalmopathy from stable hyperthyroidism.

This clonotype was counted ten times or more. Its antigen is undetermined. Stable hyperthyroidism referred to disease that showed no ophthalmopathy within 18 months of follow-up. RNA served as the template for amplifying TCR beta CDR3 regions. HTBI-primed RT-PCR formed the first round, and a multiplex PCR formed the second. TCRdb re-called the multiplex PCR reads through MiXCR, storing one row per CDR3 protein. The sample records 500,000 to 700,000 distinct CDR3 sequences, 22% being singletons. CDR1 is MDHEN and CDR2 is SYDVKM in the germline V gene. V gave up 3 bases and J gave up 4 bases, with 15 bases separating them. The CDR3 is 16 residues long.

The V gene is TRBV28, the J gene TRBJ2-2; perhaps TRBD1 as D (6 bases). This receptor was obtained from a woman in her late teens or twenties with stable Graves' hyperthyroidism. Some clones in this sample may be carry-over from other donors' samples. The sequencing sample was made of peripheral blood. CDR3 amino acids: CASSFSETGFTGELFF. The DNA of the CDR3 is TGTGCCAGCAGTTTCAGTGAGACAGGCTTCACCGGGGAGCTGTTTTTT.